This entry lists 30 T cell receptor beta chains sequenced from one sample in a study of beta chain features in type 1 diabetes. Isolated RNA was reverse transcribed in full, so expressed TCRB transcripts were sequenced. Some clones are missing from TCRdb's copy, which holds only in-frame ones; the method was immunoSEQ multiplex PCR. Of 150,000 to 190,000 clones listed, approximately 8.1% are singletons. Sequenced material: central memory CD4+ T cells from blood. All receptors come from a man younger than 35 in good health.

This clone has only a few counts. V gene TRBV28 combines with J gene TRBJ2-5; TRBD2 aligns across 8 bases. The V gene end was trimmed by 3 bases and the J gene end by 1 base; junction bases not matched to a gene: 4. The CDR3 runs to 15 residues. Germline V lookup: CDR1 MDHEN, CDR2 SYDVKM. The CDR3 spells CASSFGGGIQETQYF. The CDR3 nucleotides are TGTGCCAGCAGTTTCGGGGGGGGAATCCAAGAGACCCAGTACTTC. Looking up the rest from reference TRBV28 and TRBJ2-5 gives the full variable domain: DVKVTQSSRYLVKRTGEKVFLECVQDMDHENMFWYRQDPGLGLRLIYFSYDVKMKEKGDIPEGYSVSREKKERFSLILESASTNQTSMYLCASSFGGGIQETQYFGPGTRLLVL.

This clone has at least ten counts. The chain couples TRBV4-3 to TRBJ2-3; D remains ambiguous. CDR1 is LGHNA and CDR2 is YSLEER in the germline V gene. The CDR3 has 16 amino acids. Deletions cut 1 base from V and 0 bases from J, with 11 bases between. CDR3 DNA sequence: TGCGCCAGCAGCCAAGGTTCAGGTGTTAGCACAGATACGCAGTATTTT. Encoded protein: CASSQGSGVSTDTQYF.

Only a few counts were recorded for this clone. The J gene is TRBJ1-5, the V gene TRBV9; the D is unclear. V dropped 3 bases and J dropped 0 bases, with 4 bases sitting between them. This CDR3 contains 13 residues. Per the germline V gene, CDR1 is SGDLS and CDR2 is YYNGEE. The CDR3 nucleotides are TGTGCCAGCAGCGCCTATAGCAATCAGCCCCAGCATTTT. This encodes CASSAYSNQPQHF.

This clone turned up a few times. The chain uses TRBV5-4 and TRBJ1-2; possibly TRBD1 for D (5 bases). This CDR3 is 13 amino acids long. CDR1 SGHNT and CDR2 YYREEE come from the germline V gene (reference sequence). V dropped 6 bases and J dropped 8 bases, with 17 bases sitting between them. The CDR3 loop reads CASTLERGRGYTF. The CDR3 DNA sequence: TGTGCCAGCACCCTGGAAAGGGGTCGGGGCTACACCTTC.

The CDR3 protein is CSVEAGGGYTF. The CDR3 DNA reads as TGCAGCGTTGAAGCGGGGGGTGGCTACACCTTC. This rearrangement joins TRBV29-1 to TRBJ1-2; D may be TRBD1 (5 bases). CDR1 and CDR2 (germline): SQVTM, ANQGSEA. Trimming took 1 base from V and 7 from J, leaving 7 bases between them. The CDR3 totals 11 residues.

This clone has ten or more counts. This sequence joins TRBV4-2 and TRBJ2-5; 11 bases are a match to TRBD2. This CDR3 region has 17 residues. Losses at the gene ends were 3 bases for V and 2 bases for J; bases not matched to a gene: 8. CDR1 LGHNA and CDR2 YNFKEQ come from the germline V gene. CDR3 in amino acids: CASSQISGGAGQETQYF. The CDR3 nucleotides are TGTGCCAGCAGCCAGATTAGCGGGGGGGCCGGACAAGAGACCCAGTACTTC.

This clone has a handful of counts. In DNA, the CDR3 is TGTGCCAGCAGTGAATGGGCAGAAAATCAGCCCCAGCATTTT. Residues: CASSEWAENQPQHF. The chain recombines TRBV2 with TRBJ1-5, with D uncertain. Germline lookup yields CDR1 SNHLY and CDR2 FYNNEI. Trimming took off 2 bases at V and 4 bases at J, with 9 bases between the two ends. The CDR3 is 14 residues long.

This clone came up a few times. The rearrangement links TRBV7-2 to TRBJ2-3, with a weak D call TRBD2 (5 bases). V lost 1 base, J lost 6 bases, and 8 bases lay in between. The CDR3 is 13 residues long. Germline CDR1 reads SGHTA; CDR2 reads FQGNSA. CDR3 DNA sequence: TGTGCCAGCAGCTTAGTCCAGCGGGATACGCAGTATTTT. Its translation is CASSLVQRDTQYF.

This clone was seen at least ten times. The chain's CDR3 is CAIKGASTDTQYF. CDR3 coding DNA: TGTGCCATCAAGGGGGCTAGCACAGATACGCAGTATTTT. This chain uses TRBV10-3 with TRBJ2-3; 7 positions agree with TRBD1. CDR1 and CDR2 (germline): ENHRY, SYGVKD. V lost 7 bases to trimming and J lost 0 bases; unmatched junction nucleotides: 1. CDR3 length: 13 amino acids.

This clone was seen a few times. The gene calls are TRBV7-6 and TRBJ1-2; D is possibly TRBD1 (6 bases). With 7 bases removed from V and 7 bases from J, the gap between germline ends came to 13 bases. Germline CDR1 reads SGHVS; CDR2 reads FNYEAQ. This CDR3 region has 12 residues. CDR3 sequence reads: CASTFGQFGYTF. CDR3 DNA: TGTGCCAGCACCTTTGGACAGTTTGGCTACACCTTC. The entire variable domain, with the rest obtained from reference TRBV7-6 and TRBJ1-2, is as follows: GAGVSQSPRYKVTKRGQDVALRCDPISGHVSLYWYRQALGQGPEFLTYFNYEAQQDKSGLPNDRFSAERPEGSISTLTIQRTEQRDSAMYRCASTFGQFGYTFGSGTRLTVV.

This clone appeared many times. The J gene is TRBJ2-7, the V gene TRBV10-3; 8 bases map to TRBD1. This CDR3 spans 14 amino acids. V dropped 11 bases and J dropped 3; count of bases not matched to a gene: 12. CDR1 and CDR2 from the germline V gene are ENHRY and SYGVKD. CDR3 sequence (DNA): TGTGCCGTTACTCCCCGGACAGGGAACTACGAGCAGTACTTC. Protein: CAVTPRTGNYEQYF.

The V and J genes are TRBV7-9 and TRBJ1-1; D ambiguous. The CDR3 runs to 16 residues. Germline lookup yields CDR1 SEHNR and CDR2 FQNEAQ (reference sequence). Trimming stripped 5 bases from V and 0 bases from J, with 16 bases between. The CDR3 DNA reads as TGTGCCAGCAGCCCCGGGGAGAGATCAATGAACACTGAAGCTTTCTTT. As protein: CASSPGERSMNTEAFF.

This clone was seen a handful of times. CDR3 DNA sequence: TGTGCCAGCAGCCCATCGGGCTCCTACAATGAGCAGTTCTTC. Its protein is CASSPSGSYNEQFF. The chain couples TRBV11-2 to TRBJ2-1; the D is unclear. Trimming stripped 5 bases from V and 0 bases from J, with 8 bases between. Germline CDR1 SGHAT, CDR2 FQNNGV. This CDR3 comprises 14 residues.

In nucleotides, the CDR3 is TGCGCCAGCAGCCTTTCAGGGGTAGGCCCCTACGAGCAGTACTTC. It is translated as CASSLSGVGPYEQYF. This chain joins TRBV4-3 and TRBJ2-7; TRBD1 is a possible D gene (6 bases). This CDR3 region has 15 residues. Germline V gene sequence: CDR1 LGHNA, CDR2 YSLEER. The V and J ends lost 4 bases and 2 bases respectively, with 15 bases between them.

This clone was detected a few times. This sample also contains other DNA sequences that code for the same CDR3. The chain combines TRBV19 with TRBJ1-5, with TRBD1 matching over 12 bases. V gave up 6 bases and J gave up 5 bases; unmatched junction bases: 5. CDR3 length: 15 residues. The V gene's germline CDR1 is LNHDA and CDR2 SQIVND (reference sequence). The CDR3 DNA reads as TGTGCCAGTAGGGGGACAGGGGGCGGCGATCAGCCCCAGCATTTT. This codes for CASRGTGGGDQPQHF.

The rearrangement joins TRBV15 to TRBJ2-7; D ambiguous. This CDR3 region has 15 residues. Trimming left V 0 bases short and J 0 bases short, with 9 bases between. Germline V gene lookup returns CDR1 LNHNV and CDR2 YYDKDF (reference sequence). The CDR3: CATSRDMRSSYEQYF. The CDR3 DNA follows: TGTGCCACCAGCAGAGATATGCGGAGCTCCTACGAGCAGTACTTC.

This chain connects TRBV4-2 to TRBJ1-5, with 8 bases aligning to TRBD1. Per germline, CDR1 LGHNA and CDR2 YNFKEQ. The CDR3 loop spans 15 amino acids. V was pared by 4 bases and J by 3 bases, with 5 bases of the junction left unmatched. CDR3 nucleotides: TGTGCCAGCAGCCGCCAGACAGGGGTCAATCAGCCCCAGCATTTT. Protein product: CASSRQTGVNQPQHF.

This chain uses TRBV27 with TRBJ2-1; 10 positions match TRBD1. J lost 10 bases, V lost 1 base, and 10 bases had no gene match. Looked up from germline, CDR1 is MNHEY and CDR2 is SMNVEV (reference sequence). This CDR3 has 16 amino acids. CDR3 region: CASSLWPGQGMEEQFF. The CDR3 bases are TGTGCCAGCAGTTTATGGCCGGGACAGGGGATGGAGGAGCAGTTCTTC.

The genes are TRBV28 and TRBJ1-4, with 9 bases aligning to TRBD1. The CDR3 has 13 residues. The V gene's germline CDR1 is MDHEN and CDR2 SYDVKM. The ends lost 5 bases at V and 10 bases at J; junction bases unmatched: 5. The CDR3 DNA reads as TGTGCCAGCAGTGACAGGGGGTCAGGAAAACTGTTTTTT. Its translation: CASSDRGSGKLFF.

V usage is TRBV6-5 and J usage is TRBJ1-2, with 8 bases that match TRBD1. Trimming removed 5 bases from V and 3 bases from J; junction bases left unmatched: 2. Germline V lookup: CDR1 MNHEY, CDR2 SVGAGI. The CDR3 has 13 amino acids. CDR3 loop: CASSTDRDYGYTF. The CDR3 DNA sequence: TGTGCCAGCAGTACGGACAGGGACTATGGCTACACCTTC.

The rearrangement joins TRBV15 to TRBJ1-5; tentatively, D is TRBD1 (5 bases). Between the trimmed V and J ends, which lost 1 base and 3 bases, there was a span of 10 bases. Germline CDR1 reads LNHNV; CDR2 reads YYDKDF (reference sequence). This CDR3 is built from 15 residues. The CDR3 loop is CATSRGGGLNQPQHF. The CDR3 DNA sequence: TGTGCCACCAGCAGAGGTGGGGGACTCAATCAGCCCCAGCATTTT.

This clone was found a few times. V gene TRBV23-1 combines with J gene TRBJ1-1; D unresolved. TRBV23-1 is identified as an open reading frame with a role that is uncertain. The CDR3 extends over 10 amino acids. Deletions cut 4 bases from V and 7 bases from J, with 4 bases between. In nucleotides, the CDR3 is TGCGCCAGCAGTCCCAATGAAGCTTTCTTT. This sequence encodes CASSPNEAFF.

The chain carries TRBV7-2 and TRBJ2-3; 11 nucleotides align to TRBD2. The V segment lost 5 bases and the J segment 2 bases; nucleotides outside the gene matches: 6. Germline-derived CDR1 and CDR2 are SGHTA and FQGNSA. The CDR3 is 16 amino acids. CDR3 in DNA: TGTGCCAGCAGCGCATATAGCGGGAGGGCCACAGATACGCAGTATTTT. Protein sequence: CASSAYSGRATDTQYF.

This clone has just a few counts. The chain combines TRBV5-4 with TRBJ2-2; no clear D gene. V lost 0 bases and J 6 bases, leaving 15 bases between the germline ends. This CDR3 comprises 16 residues. CDR1 is SGHNT and CDR2 is YYREEE in the germline V gene (reference sequence). CDR3 loop: CASSLEGGIAAGELFF. In DNA, the CDR3 is TGTGCCAGCAGCTTGGAAGGCGGAATAGCAGCCGGGGAGCTGTTTTTT. Full variable domain (outside the CDR3, taken from reference TRBV5-4 and TRBJ2-2): ETGVTQSPTHLIKTRGQQVTLRCSSQSGHNTVSWYQQALGQGPQFIFQYYREEENGRGNFPPRFSGLQFPNYSSELNVNALELDDSALYLCASSLEGGIAAGELFFGEGSRLTVL.

The chain uses TRBV5-1 and TRBJ1-1; weak D call: TRBD1 (5 bases). The CDR3 totals 13 residues. Trimming shortened V by 4 bases and J by 8 bases, and 15 bases separated the two germline ends. Germline V gene data show CDR1 as SGHRS and CDR2 as YFSETQ. Here the CDR3 DNA reads TGCGCCAGCAGCCCCTGGGGGGGTCCCGAAGCTTTCTTT. This codes for CASSPWGGPEAFF.

This clone was found a few times. This chain connects TRBV14 to TRBJ2-7, with 10 nucleotides matching TRBD2. With 7 bases clipped from V and 3 bases from J, the junction kept 3 bases outside the gene matches. This CDR3 has 13 residues. CDR1 and CDR2 (germline): SGHDN, FVKESK. This chain's CDR3 is CASTIAGGYEQYF. Written as DNA, the CDR3 is TGTGCCAGCACGATAGCGGGAGGCTACGAGCAGTACTTC.

The V gene is TRBV29-1, the J gene TRBJ1-5; the D is unclear. The CDR3 spans 13 residues. V was shortened by 6 bases and J by 6 bases, with 15 bases between the two germline ends. CDR1 and CDR2 from the germline V gene are SQVTM and ANQGSEA. DNA of the CDR3: TGCAGCGTGGAGCCTACGGAGGGTCAGCCCCAGCATTTT. It specifies CSVEPTEGQPQHF.

The J gene is TRBJ1-6, the V gene TRBV2, with a tentative D call TRBD1 (5 bases). The germline gives CDR1 SNHLY, CDR2 FYNNEI. V was cut by 7 bases and J by 0 bases, with 10 bases left in between. There are 15 residues in the CDR3. The CDR3 sequence is CASNYGGSYNSPLHF. The CDR3 nucleotides are TGTGCCAGCAATTACGGGGGCTCCTATAATTCACCCCTCCACTTT.

This clone was counted a few times. This chain connects TRBV4-3 to TRBJ1-4, with D possibly matching TRBD1 (6 bases). The germline gives CDR1 LGHNA, CDR2 YSLEER. Trimming took 4 bases from V and 8 from J, leaving 14 bases between them. The CDR3 extends over 14 amino acids. This CDR3 is CASSPRRGGEKLFF. Written as DNA, the CDR3 is TGCGCCAGCAGCCCACGCAGGGGTGGAGAAAAACTGTTTTTT.

The chain joins TRBV6-5 to TRBJ1-1; no definite D call. CDR3 length: 14 amino acids. CDR1 is MNHEY, CDR2 SVGAGI, per germline. V lost 5 bases, J lost 1 base, and 11 bases lay in between. CDR3 region: CASSNPTGNTEAFF. The CDR3 nucleotides read TGTGCCAGCAGTAACCCGACGGGGAACACTGAAGCTTTCTTT.